These T cell receptor beta chains were read from a single sample in a study of a mutant IDH1 vaccine in newly diagnosed glioma. Their specific antigens are unknown. Here immunoSEQ multiplex PCR was the method, and the copy in TCRdb shows in-frame clones only, minus some. The sample has roughly 34,000 clones, just under 90% seen once. The specimen comprised PBMCs, sampled from a glioma patient whose treatment included an IDH1 peptide vaccine. These receptors were collected from a woman aged 30 to 39 with glioma. Both conserved end residues are part of each CDR3. A D gene is named only where the DNA matches it firmly.

>TRBV6-1|-
CASSEANSAFF
>TRBV6-6|-
CASSYGSNTEAFF
>TRBV7-9|-
CASSYGGETQYF
>TRBV5-1|-
CASSPDGNTEAFF
>TRBV4-3|-
CASSQDPQGYTEAFF
>TRBV5-1|-
CASSLVPGAYGYTF
>TRBV5-1|-
CASSLFKPGAGDGYTF
>TRBV30|-
CAWSVQYTEAFF
>TRBV30|-
CAWRRPPGNTIYF
>TRBV10-3|-
CAISESRGSGNTIYF
>TRBV19|-
CASSDDPEKLFF
>TRBV9|TRBD2
CASSVVAGSKETQYF
>TRBV27|-
CASSLSVTGRSPSPLHF
>TRBV6-1|-
CASSDAGAHSYEQYF
>TRBV2|TRBD1
CASSDSVMDREFSYEQYF
>TRBV10-3|-
CAISVKGGGGYTF
>TRBV19|-
CASSQSKNTEAFF
>TRBV29-1|-
CSVVVSKETQYF
>TRBV11-2|-
CASSLVGWGGTEAFF
>TRBV7-8|TRBD1
CASSLARGQGERYNSPLHF